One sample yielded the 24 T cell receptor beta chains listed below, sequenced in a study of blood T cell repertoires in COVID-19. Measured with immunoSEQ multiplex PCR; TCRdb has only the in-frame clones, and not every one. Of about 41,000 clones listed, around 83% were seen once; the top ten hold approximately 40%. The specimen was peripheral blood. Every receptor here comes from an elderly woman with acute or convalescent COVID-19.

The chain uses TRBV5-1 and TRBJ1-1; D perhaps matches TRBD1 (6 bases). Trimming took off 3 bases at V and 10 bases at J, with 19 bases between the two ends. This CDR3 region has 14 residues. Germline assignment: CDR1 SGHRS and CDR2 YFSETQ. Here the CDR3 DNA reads TGCGCCAGCAGCTCTCCGGGGACACCCTGGGCAGCTTTCTTT. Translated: CASSSPGTPWAAFF.

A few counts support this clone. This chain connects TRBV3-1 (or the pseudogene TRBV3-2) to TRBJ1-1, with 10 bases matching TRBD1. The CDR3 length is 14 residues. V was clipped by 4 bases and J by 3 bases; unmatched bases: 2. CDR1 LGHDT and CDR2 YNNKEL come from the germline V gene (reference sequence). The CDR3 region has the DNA TGTGCCAGCAGCCCTGGACAGGGGGACACTGAAGCTTTCTTT. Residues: CASSPGQGDTEAFF.

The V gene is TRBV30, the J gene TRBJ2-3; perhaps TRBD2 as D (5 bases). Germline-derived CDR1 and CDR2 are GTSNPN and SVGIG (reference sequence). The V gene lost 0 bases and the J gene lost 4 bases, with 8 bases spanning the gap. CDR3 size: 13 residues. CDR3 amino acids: CAWSVRGADTQYF. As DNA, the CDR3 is TGTGCCTGGAGTGTACGGGGAGCAGATACGCAGTATTTT.

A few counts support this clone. CDR3 protein: CASSIQGRSGSPLHF. The CDR3 DNA sequence: TGTGCCAGTAGTATCCAGGGTCGAAGTGGGTCACCCCTCCACTTT. This chain connects TRBV19 to TRBJ1-6, with a possible D match to TRBD1 (5 bases). The germline V gene has CDR1 LNHDA and CDR2 SQIVND (reference sequence). Trimming stripped 3 bases from V and 10 bases from J, with 16 bases between. This CDR3 has 15 residues.

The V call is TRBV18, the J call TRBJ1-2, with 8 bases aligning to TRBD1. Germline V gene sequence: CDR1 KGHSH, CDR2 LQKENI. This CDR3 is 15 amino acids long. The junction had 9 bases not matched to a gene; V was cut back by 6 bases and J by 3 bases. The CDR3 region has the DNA TGTGCCAGCTCCCTTACCGCGACAGGGGACTATGGCTACACCTTC. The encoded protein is CASSLTATGDYGYTF.

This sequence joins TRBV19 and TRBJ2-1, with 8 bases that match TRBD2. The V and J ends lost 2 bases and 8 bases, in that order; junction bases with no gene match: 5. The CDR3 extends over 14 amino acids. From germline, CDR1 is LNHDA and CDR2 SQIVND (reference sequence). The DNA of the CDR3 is TGTGCCAGTAGTATATCCGGGGGGGTCGATGAGCAGTTCTTC. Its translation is CASSISGGVDEQFF.

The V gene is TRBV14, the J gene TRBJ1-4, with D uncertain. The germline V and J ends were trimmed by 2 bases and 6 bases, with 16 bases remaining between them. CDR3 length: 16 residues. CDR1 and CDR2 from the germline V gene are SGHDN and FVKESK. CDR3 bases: TGTGCCAGCAGCCAAAGAGGAGGACGATGGGATGAAAAACTGTTTTTT. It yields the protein CASSQRGGRWDEKLFF.

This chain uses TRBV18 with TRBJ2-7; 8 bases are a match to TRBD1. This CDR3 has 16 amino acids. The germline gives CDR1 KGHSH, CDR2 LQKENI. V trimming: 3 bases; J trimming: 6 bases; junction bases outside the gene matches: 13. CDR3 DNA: TGTGCCAGCTCACCTTTCCCTGGACAGGGTAGTGGCGAGCAGTACTTC. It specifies CASSPFPGQGSGEQYF.

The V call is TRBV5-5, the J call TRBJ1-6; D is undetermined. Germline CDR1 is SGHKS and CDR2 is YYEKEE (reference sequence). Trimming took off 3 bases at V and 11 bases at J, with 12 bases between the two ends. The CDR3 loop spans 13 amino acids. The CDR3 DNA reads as TGTGCCAGCAGCTGGGAGACTCCTCCACCCCTCCACTTT. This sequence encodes CASSWETPPPLHF.

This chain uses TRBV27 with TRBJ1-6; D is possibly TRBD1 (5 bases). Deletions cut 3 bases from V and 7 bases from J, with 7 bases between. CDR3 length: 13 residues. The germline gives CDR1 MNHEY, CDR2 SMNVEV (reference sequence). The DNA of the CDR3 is TGTGCCAGCAGTTTGGGACTCAATTCACCCCTCCACTTT. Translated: CASSLGLNSPLHF.

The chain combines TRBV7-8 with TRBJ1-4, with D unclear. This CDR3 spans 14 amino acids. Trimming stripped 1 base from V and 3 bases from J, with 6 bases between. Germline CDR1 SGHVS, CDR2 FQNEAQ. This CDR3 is CASSLESANEKLFF. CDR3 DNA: TGTGCCAGCAGCTTAGAATCTGCTAATGAAAAACTGTTTTTT.

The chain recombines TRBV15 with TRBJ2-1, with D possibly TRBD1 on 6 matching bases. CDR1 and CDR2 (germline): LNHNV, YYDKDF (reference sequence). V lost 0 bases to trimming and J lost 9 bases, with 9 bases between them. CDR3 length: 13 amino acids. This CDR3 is CATSRDGQTEQFF. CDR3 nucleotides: TGTGCCACCAGCAGAGACGGACAGACTGAGCAGTTCTTC. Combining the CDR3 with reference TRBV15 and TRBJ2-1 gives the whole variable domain DAMVIQNPRYQVTQFGKPVTLSCSQTLNHNVMYWYQQKSSQAPKLLFHYYDKDFNNEADTPDNFQSRRPNTSFCFLDIRSPGLGDTAMYLCATSRDGQTEQFFGPGTRLTVL.

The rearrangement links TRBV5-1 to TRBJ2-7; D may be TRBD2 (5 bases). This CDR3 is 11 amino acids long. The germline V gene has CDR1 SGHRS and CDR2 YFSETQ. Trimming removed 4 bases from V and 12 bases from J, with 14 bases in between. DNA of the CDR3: TGCGCCAGCAGCCTGATCGGGATGGGGTACTTC. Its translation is CASSLIGMGYF.

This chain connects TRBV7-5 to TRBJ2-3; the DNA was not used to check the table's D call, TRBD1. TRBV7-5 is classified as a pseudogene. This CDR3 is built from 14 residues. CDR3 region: CARSLEGESDTQYF. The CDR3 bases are TGTGCCAGAAGCTTAGAGGGGGAGTCCGATACGCAGTATTTT.

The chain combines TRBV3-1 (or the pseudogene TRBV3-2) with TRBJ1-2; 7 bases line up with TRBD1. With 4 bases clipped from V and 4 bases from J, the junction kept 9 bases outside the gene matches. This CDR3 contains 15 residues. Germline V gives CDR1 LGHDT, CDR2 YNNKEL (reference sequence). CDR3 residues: CASSLTGQPLYGYTF. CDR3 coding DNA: TGTGCCAGCAGCCTAACGGGACAGCCCCTCTATGGCTACACCTTC.

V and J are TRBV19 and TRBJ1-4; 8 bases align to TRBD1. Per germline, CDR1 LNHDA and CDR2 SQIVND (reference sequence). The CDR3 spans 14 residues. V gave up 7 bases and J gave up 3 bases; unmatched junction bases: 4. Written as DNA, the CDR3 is TGTGCCAGTATCCCGACAGGGGCTAATGAAAAACTGTTTTTT. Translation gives CASIPTGANEKLFF.

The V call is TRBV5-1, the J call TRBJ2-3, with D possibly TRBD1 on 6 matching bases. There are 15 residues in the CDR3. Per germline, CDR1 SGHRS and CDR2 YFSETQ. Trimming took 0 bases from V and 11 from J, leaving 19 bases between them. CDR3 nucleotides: TGCGCCAGCAGCTTGGAACCCAACACAGGGATGGAGCAGTATTTT. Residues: CASSLEPNTGMEQYF.

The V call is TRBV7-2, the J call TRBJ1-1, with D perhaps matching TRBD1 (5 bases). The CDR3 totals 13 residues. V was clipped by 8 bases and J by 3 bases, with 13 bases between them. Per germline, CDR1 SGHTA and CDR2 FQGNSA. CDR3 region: CASSLDRYTEAFF. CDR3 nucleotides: TGTGCCAGCTCCCTCGACAGATACACTGAAGCTTTCTTT.

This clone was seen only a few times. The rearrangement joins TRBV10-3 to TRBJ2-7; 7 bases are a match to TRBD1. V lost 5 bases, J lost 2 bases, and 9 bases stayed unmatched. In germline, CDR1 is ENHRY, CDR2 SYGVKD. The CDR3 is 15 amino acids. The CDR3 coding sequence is TGTGCCATCAGTCTCTTACAGGGGCCAACCTACGAGCAGTACTTC. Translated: CAISLLQGPTYEQYF.

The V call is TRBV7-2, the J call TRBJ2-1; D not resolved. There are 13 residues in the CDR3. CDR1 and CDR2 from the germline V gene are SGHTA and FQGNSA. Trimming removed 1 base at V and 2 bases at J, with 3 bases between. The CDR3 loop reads CASSLVTYNEQFF. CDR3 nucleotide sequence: TGTGCCAGCAGCTTAGTAACCTACAATGAGCAGTTCTTC.

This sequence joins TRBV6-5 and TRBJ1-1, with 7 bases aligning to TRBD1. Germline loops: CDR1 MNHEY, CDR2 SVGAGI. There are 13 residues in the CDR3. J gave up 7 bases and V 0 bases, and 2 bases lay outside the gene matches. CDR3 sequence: CASSYSQGGEAFF. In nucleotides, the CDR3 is TGTGCCAGCAGTTACTCCCAGGGGGGTGAAGCTTTCTTT.

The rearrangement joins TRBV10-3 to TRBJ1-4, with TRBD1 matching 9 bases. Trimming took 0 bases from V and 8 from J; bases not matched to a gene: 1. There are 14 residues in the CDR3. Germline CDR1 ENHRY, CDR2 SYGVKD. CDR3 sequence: CAISESTGGEKLFF. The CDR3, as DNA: TGTGCCATCAGTGAGTCGACAGGGGGGGAAAAACTGTTTTTT.

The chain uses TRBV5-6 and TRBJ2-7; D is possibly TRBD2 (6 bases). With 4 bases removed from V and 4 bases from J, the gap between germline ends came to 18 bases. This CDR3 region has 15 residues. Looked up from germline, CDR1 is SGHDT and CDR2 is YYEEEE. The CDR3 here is CASSHRRDGSYEQYF. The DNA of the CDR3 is TGTGCCAGCAGCCACCGCCGGGACGGGAGTTACGAGCAGTACTTC.

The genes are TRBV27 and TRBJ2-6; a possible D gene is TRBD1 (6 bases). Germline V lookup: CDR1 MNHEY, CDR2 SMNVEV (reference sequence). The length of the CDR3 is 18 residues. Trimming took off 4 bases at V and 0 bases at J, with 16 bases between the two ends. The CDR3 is CASSSDRSILSGANVLTF. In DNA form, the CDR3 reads TGTGCCAGCAGTTCCGACAGGTCGATCCTCTCTGGGGCCAACGTCCTGACTTTC.